These T cell receptor beta chains were read from a single sample in a study of human T cells and chemical hapten exposure. TCRdb redid the calling of the RACE reads with MiXCR, one entry per CDR3 protein. In the table there are about 170,000 distinct CDR3 sequences, around a quarter of which are singletons. The sample consisted of whole blood, taken in connection with sensitization to the hapten diphenylcyclopropenone (DPC). These receptors were obtained from a woman aged 18-30 years with alopecia areata. Some clones in this sample may be carry-over from other donors' samples. CDR3s include the opening cysteine and the closing phenylalanine or tryptophan. The D gene is left open where the match is weak. Size is omitted from some rows. Given values are once, few, many or a class for expanded clones.

D: TRBD1; V: TRBV9; J: TRBJ2-5; size: many; CDR3: CASSLDRGLGETQYF; DNA: TGTGCCAGCAGCCTAGACAGGGGGCTGGGGGAGACCCAGTACTTC
D: .; V: TRBV29-1; J: TRBJ1-1; size: few; CDR3: CSVASGGSTEAFF; DNA: TGCAGCGTTGCAAGTGGGGGTTCCACTGAAGCTTTCTTT
D: TRBD2; V: TRBV20-1; J: TRBJ2-7; size: few; CDR3: CSARPTSETYEQYF; DNA: TGCAGTGCTAGACCGACTAGCGAAACCTACGAGCAGTACTTC
D: TRBD1; V: TRBV10-3; J: TRBJ2-1; size: few; CDR3: CATRDRGNEQFF; DNA: TGTGCCACTCGGGACAGGGGCAATGAGCAGTTCTTC
D: .; V: TRBV11-2; J: TRBJ2-5; size: few; CDR3: CASSYRLQETQYF; DNA: TGTGCCAGCAGCTACAGGCTTCAAGAGACCCAGTACTTC
D: TRBD1; V: TRBV9; J: TRBJ2-7; size: few; CDR3: CASSANRGEQYF; DNA: TGTGCCAGCAGCGCCAACAGGGGCGAGCAGTACTTC
D: .; V: TRBV7-2; J: TRBJ1-4; size: few; CDR3: CASSATAQGEKLFF; DNA: TGTGCCAGCAGCGCAACGGCCCAGGGAGAAAAACTGTTTTTT
D: TRBD2; V: TRBV7-8; J: TRBJ2-1; size: .; CDR3: CASSLAGLAGESEQFF; DNA: TGTGCCAGCAGCTTAGCGGGACTAGCGGGGGAGAGTGAGCAGTTCTTC
D: .; V: TRBV7-2; J: TRBJ1-4; size: .; CDR3: CASSLSRPGRNEKLFF; DNA: TGTGCCAGCAGCTTGTCAAGGCCGGGACGTAATGAAAAACTGTTTTTT
D: .; V: TRBV20-1; J: TRBJ1-4; size: few; CDR3: CSARDLGSREKLFF; DNA: TGCAGTGCTAGAGATTTAGGGTCCCGGGAAAAACTGTTTTTT
D: TRBD1; V: TRBV29-1; J: TRBJ2-3; size: .; CDR3: CSVGGQGVDTQYF; DNA: TGCAGCGTTGGGGGACAGGGTGTAGATACGCAGTATTTT
D: .; V: TRBV30; J: TRBJ2-2; size: .; CDR3: CAWSVLFSYGTGELFF; DNA: TGTGCCTGGAGTGTACTATTCTCTTATGGCACCGGGGAGCTGTTTTTT
D: .; V: TRBV20-1; J: TRBJ2-1; size: .; CDR3: CSARKRSLGYEQFF; DNA: TGCAGTGCTAGGAAGCGGTCCCTAGGGTATGAGCAGTTCTTC
D: .; V: TRBV4-1; J: TRBJ2-1; size: many; CDR3: CASSRDGRYNEQFF; DNA: TGCGCCAGCAGCCGCGACGGGCGGTACAATGAGCAGTTCTTC
D: .; V: TRBV5-1; J: TRBJ1-5; size: few; CDR3: CASSVTGLGPQHF; DNA: TGCGCCAGCAGCGTGACAGGTTTAGGTCCCCAGCATTTT
D: .; V: TRBV29-1; J: TRBJ1-1; size: few; CDR3: CSVDTVVGAFF; DNA: TGCAGCGTTGACACAGTGGTGGGAGCTTTCTTT
D: .; V: TRBV2; J: TRBJ2-6; size: .; CDR3: CASRSARGSTASGANVLTF; DNA: TGTGCCAGCAGGTCCGCACGGGGGAGTACAGCCTCTGGGGCCAACGTCCTGACTTTC
D: .; V: TRBV12-3/TRBV12-4; J: TRBJ2-1; size: .; CDR3: CASSLYGGRTINEQFF; DNA: TGTGCCAGCAGTTTATATGGGGGCCGGACAATCAATGAGCAGTTCTTC
D: TRBD1; V: TRBV11-1; J: TRBJ1-4; size: .; CDR3: CASSTRDSHEKLFF; DNA: TGTGCCAGCAGCACCCGGGACAGTCATGAAAAACTGTTTTTT
D: TRBD1; V: TRBV18; J: TRBJ1-6; size: .; CDR3: CASSPRDSTFGNSPLHF; DNA: TGTGCCAGCTCACCACGGGACAGTACTTTCGGAAATTCACCCCTCCACTTT
D: .; V: TRBV20-1; J: TRBJ2-1; size: few; CDR3: CSSVGRRTGSYNEQFF; DNA: TGCAGTTCCGTTGGGCGCCGCACCGGCTCCTACAATGAGCAGTTCTTC
D: .; V: TRBV28; J: TRBJ2-7; size: .; CDR3: CASSLFASSSYEQYF; DNA: TGTGCCAGCAGTTTATTCGCGTCGAGCTCCTACGAGCAGTACTTC
D: TRBD1; V: TRBV29-1; J: TRBJ2-7; size: .; CDR3: CSVEAGAGGSYEQYF; DNA: TGCAGCGTTGAAGCGGGCGCAGGGGGCTCCTACGAGCAGTACTTC
D: .; V: TRBV10-3; J: TRBJ2-1; size: .; CDR3: CAISERDINEQFF; DNA: TGTGCCATCAGTGAGAGGGACATTAATGAGCAGTTCTTC
D: .; V: TRBV27; J: TRBJ1-2; size: .; CDR3: CASSRTPTRYGYTF; DNA: TGTGCCAGCAGTCGGACCCCGACGAGGTATGGCTACACCTTC
D: TRBD2; V: TRBV9; J: TRBJ2-1; size: .; CDR3: CASSDEAGVGIREQFF; DNA: TGTGCCAGCAGCGACGAAGCGGGAGTTGGTATACGTGAGCAGTTCTTC
D: .; V: TRBV29-1; J: TRBJ2-1; size: few; CDR3: CSTRGGRGPNEQFF; DNA: TGCAGCACAAGAGGTGGGAGGGGGCCCAATGAGCAGTTCTTC
D: .; V: TRBV27; J: TRBJ2-3; size: .; CDR3: CASSSPTDTQYF; DNA: TGTGCCAGCAGTTCCCCCACAGATACGCAGTATTTT
D: .; V: TRBV7-9; J: TRBJ1-1; size: few; CDR3: CASSMGPLNTEAFF; DNA: TGTGCCAGCAGTATGGGACCGTTGAACACTGAAGCTTTCTTT
D: .; V: TRBV29-1; J: TRBJ1-2; size: few; CDR3: CSVDPHGAGGYTF; DNA: TGCAGCGTAGACCCCCACGGAGCGGGAGGCTACACCTTC
D: .; V: TRBV6-5; J: TRBJ1-1; size: .; CDR3: CASFRWGTEAFF; DNA: TGTGCCAGCTTCAGGTGGGGCACTGAAGCTTTCTTT
D: .; V: TRBV11-1; J: TRBJ2-6; size: .; CDR3: CASSPMTSGANVLTF; DNA: TGTGCCAGCAGCCCCATGACCTCTGGGGCCAACGTCCTGACTTTC
D: .; V: TRBV7-2; J: TRBJ1-1; size: .; CDR3: CASSLAGEVTEAFF; DNA: TGTGCCAGCAGCTTAGCGGGGGAGGTCACTGAAGCTTTCTTT
D: .; V: TRBV24-1; J: TRBJ2-7; size: few; CDR3: CATSGTDSYEQYF; DNA: TGTGCCACCAGTGGTACAGACTCCTACGAGCAGTACTTC
D: .; V: TRBV29-1; J: TRBJ2-5; size: .; CDR3: CSVEDSEGGETQYF; DNA: TGCAGCGTTGAAGATAGCGAGGGCGGGGAGACCCAGTACTTC
D: .; V: TRBV5-1; J: TRBJ2-7; size: .; CDR3: CATGQNSYEQYF; DNA: TGCGCCACCGGACAGAACTCCTACGAGCAGTACTTC
D: .; V: TRBV12-3/TRBV12-4; J: TRBJ1-3; size: .; CDR3: CASSLLGLNTIYF; DNA: TGTGCCAGCAGCCTTCTGGGGTTGAACACCATATATTTT
D: TRBD2; V: TRBV7-3; J: TRBJ2-5; size: many; CDR3: CASSRSGRGETQYF; DNA: TGTGCCAGCAGCCGTAGCGGGAGAGGAGAGACCCAGTACTTC
D: TRBD1; V: TRBV29-1; J: TRBJ2-7; size: .; CDR3: CSVESQRGTGPRF; DNA: TGCAGCGTTGAATCCCAACGGGGGACAGGTCCTCGCTTC
D: TRBD2; V: TRBV20-1; J: TRBJ2-4; size: .; CDR3: CSAPGTSGIWVRDIQYF; DNA: TGCAGTGCTCCCGGGACTAGCGGGATTTGGGTCAGGGACATTCAGTACTTC
D: TRBD2; V: TRBV20-1; J: TRBJ2-1; size: few; CDR3: CSATREGYNEQFF; DNA: TGCAGTGCTACGCGGGAGGGCTACAATGAGCAGTTCTTC
D: .; V: TRBV4-2; J: TRBJ2-3; size: .; CDR3: CASSQVGAEYTDTQYF; DNA: TGTGCCAGCAGCCAAGTAGGTGCTGAATACACAGATACGCAGTATTTT
D: .; V: TRBV4-2; J: TRBJ2-2; size: few; CDR3: CASSQDGLNTGELFF; DNA: TGTGCCAGCAGCCAAGATGGACTTAACACCGGGGAGCTGTTTTTT
D: .; V: TRBV12-3/TRBV12-4; J: TRBJ2-5; size: few; CDR3: CASSTPLKGKTQYF; DNA: TGTGCCAGCAGTACCCCCCTTAAGGGGAAGACCCAGTACTTC
D: TRBD1; V: TRBV6-6; J: TRBJ2-7; size: many; CDR3: CASNLRGQDEQYF; DNA: TGTGCCAGCAATCTCAGGGGGCAGGACGAGCAGTACTTC
D: TRBD2; V: TRBV9; J: TRBJ2-1; size: once; CDR3: CASSGTSGSPYEQFF; DNA: TGTGCCAGCAGTGGGACTAGCGGGAGCCCGTATGAGCAGTTCTTC
D: .; V: TRBV6-5; J: TRBJ1-3; size: .; CDR3: CASSYGGAGNTIYF; DNA: TGTGCCAGCAGTTATGGGGGGGCTGGAAACACCATATATTTT
D: .; V: TRBV6-2/TRBV6-3; J: TRBJ2-7; size: .; CDR3: CASRRDTVGEQYF; DNA: TGTGCCAGCAGGCGGGACACGGTGGGGGAGCAGTACTTC